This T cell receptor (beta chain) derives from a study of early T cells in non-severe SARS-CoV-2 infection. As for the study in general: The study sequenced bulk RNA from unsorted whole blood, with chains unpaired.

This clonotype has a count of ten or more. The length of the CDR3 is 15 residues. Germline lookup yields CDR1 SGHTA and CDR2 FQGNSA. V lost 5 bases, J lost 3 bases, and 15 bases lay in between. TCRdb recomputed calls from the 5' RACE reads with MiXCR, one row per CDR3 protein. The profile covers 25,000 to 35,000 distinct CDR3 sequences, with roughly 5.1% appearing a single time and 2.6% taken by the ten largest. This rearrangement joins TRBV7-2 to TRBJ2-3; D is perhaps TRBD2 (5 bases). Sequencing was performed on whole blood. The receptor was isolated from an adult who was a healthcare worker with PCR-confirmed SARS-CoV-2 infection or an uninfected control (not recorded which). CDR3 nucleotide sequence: TGTGCCAGCAGCCCTACTAGAAGAGAGACAGATACGCAGTATTTT. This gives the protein CASSPTRRETDTQYF. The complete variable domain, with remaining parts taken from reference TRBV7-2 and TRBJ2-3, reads GAGVSQSPSNKVTEKGKDVELRCDPISGHTALYWYRQSLGQGLEFLIYFQGNSAPDKSGLPSDRFSAERTGGSVSTLTIQRTQQEDSAVYLCASSPTRRETDTQYFGPGTRLTVL.